The sequence of this T cell receptor beta chain was determined in a study of identical twins. The CDR3 covers 12 residues. Trimming took off 9 bases at V and 3 bases at J, with 11 bases between the two ends. This clonotype was counted at least ten times. TCRdb re-derived calls from the 5' RACE reads in MiXCR, one entry per CDR3 protein. The data contain nearly 900,000 distinct CDR3 sequences, approximately 13% of them singletons. This sample also appeared in a second study, on yellow fever vaccine responses in identical twins.

The sample consisted of PBMCs. The source is a woman younger than 35 in good health. The genes are TRBV12-3 or TRBV12-4 and TRBJ2-5; D possibly matches TRBD1 or TRBD2 (5 bases each). CDR3 loop: CASSGLKETQYF. In nucleotides, the CDR3 is TGTGCCAGTTCGGGGCTGAAAGAGACCCAGTACTTC.